This is a list of T cell receptor beta chains from one sample in a study of chemoradiotherapy in HPV16-positive cancers. The method was immunoSEQ multiplex PCR; TCRdb's version includes in-frame clones alone and lacks a portion of them. The sample lists about 3,900 clones, 70% to 85% seen once, with 11% in the top ten. The starting material was tumor tissue, obtained from a patient who underwent chemoradiotherapy. The source of these receptors is a human donor with HPV-associated anogenital cancer. Each CDR3 is given with its conserved first and last residue. A D gene is named only where the DNA matches it firmly. Only part of the rows carry a size: once, few, many, or a class if the clone is expanded.

clone_size,j_call,v_call,d_call,cdr3_aa,cdr3_nt
-,TRBJ2-1,TRBV19,TRBD1,CASSPDRGLVDEQFF,TGTGCCAGTAGTCCCGACAGGGGGCTAGTGGATGAGCAGTTCTTC
-,TRBJ1-5,TRBV6-5,-,CASSRSPNQPQHF,TGTGCCAGCAGTCGGTCTCCTAATCAGCCCCAGCATTTT
-,TRBJ1-5,TRBV28,-,CASSLGGRGNQPQHF,TGTGCCAGCAGCCTGGGGGGGAGAGGCAATCAGCCCCAGCATTTT
-,TRBJ1-1,TRBV18,TRBD1,CASSENTGGKAEAFF,TGTGCCAGCTCAGAAAATACAGGGGGGAAGGCTGAAGCTTTCTTT
-,TRBJ2-2,TRBV6-5,TRBD1,CASSYQGAGRTGELFF,TGTGCCAGCAGTTACCAGGGGGCGGGGAGGACCGGGGAGCTGTTTTTT
-,TRBJ2-5,TRBV11-3,-,CASSLGETQYF,TGTGCCAGCAGCTTAGGGGAGACCCAGTACTTC
few,TRBJ2-2,TRBV19,TRBD2,CASSKGLGLAGVSGELFF,TGTGCCAGTAGCAAAGGCCTCGGTCTAGCGGGAGTTTCCGGGGAGCTGTTTTTT
-,TRBJ1-2,TRBV5-5,-,CASSPDAGGYTF,TGTGCCAGCAGCCCCGACGCGGGAGGCTACACCTTC
-,TRBJ1-3,TRBV5-5,-,CASSPAQGSPGNTIYF,TGTGCCAGCAGTCCCGCCCAGGGATCCCCTGGAAACACCATATATTTT
-,TRBJ1-2,TRBV11-2,TRBD1,CASSLVVTGDGYTF,TGTGCCAGCAGCTTAGTAGTGACAGGGGATGGCTACACCTTC
-,TRBJ1-3,TRBV19,TRBD1,CASTVDRASGNTIYF,TGTGCCAGTACCGTGGACAGGGCCTCTGGAAACACCATATATTTT
-,TRBJ2-1,TRBV5-1,TRBD2,CASSPLAGGRYGSEQFF,TGCGCCAGCAGCCCGTTAGCGGGGGGGCGATATGGGAGTGAGCAGTTCTTC
-,TRBJ1-1,TRBV6-4,-,CASSDSGGATEAFF,TGTGCCAGCAGTGACTCTGGGGGCGCCACTGAAGCTTTCTTT
-,TRBJ1-1,TRBV9,-,CASSVVQMNTEAFF,TGTGCCAGCAGCGTCGTACAAATGAACACTGAAGCTTTCTTT
once,TRBJ2-7,TRBV27,-,CASSPRPQGYYEQYF,TGTGCCAGCAGCCCCAGACCCCAGGGGTATTACGAGCAGTACTTC
-,TRBJ2-1,TRBV15,TRBD1,CATSSRQGAFYNEQFF,TGTGCCACCAGCAGCCGACAGGGGGCGTTTTACAATGAGCAGTTCTTC
-,TRBJ1-2,TRBV6-1,-,CASKSGSSSGYGYTF,TGTGCCAGCAAATCTGGAAGCTCGTCCGGCTATGGCTACACCTTC
-,TRBJ1-2,TRBV7-2,-,CASSWGGIGGYTF,TGTGCCAGCAGTTGGGGGGGGATTGGTGGCTACACCTTC
-,TRBJ1-6,TRBV7-9,-,CASSSDGGTYNSPLHF,TGTGCCAGCAGCTCGGACGGAGGGACCTATAATTCACCCCTCCACTTT
-,TRBJ2-5,TRBV2,-,CASSISPKETQYF,TGTGCCAGCAGTATAAGCCCCAAGGAGACCCAGTACTTC
-,TRBJ2-7,TRBV29-1,TRBD1,CSVGQASYEQYF,TGCAGCGTAGGACAGGCCTCCTACGAGCAGTACTTC
-,TRBJ1-1,TRBV13,-,CASRWKGSGRTEAFF,TGTGCCAGCAGGTGGAAGGGCTCTGGTCGGACTGAAGCTTTCTTT
-,TRBJ1-2,TRBV2,TRBD1,CASARDSMGYTF,TGTGCCAGCGCCCGGGACAGTATGGGCTACACCTTC
once,TRBJ1-5,TRBV7-8,-,CASSLGGGPQPQHF,TGTGCCAGCAGCTTAGGGGGCGGTCCTCAGCCCCAGCATTTT
-,TRBJ1-1,TRBV11-1,TRBD1,CASSLSKVTGAAFF,TGTGCCAGCAGCTTATCGAAGGTGACAGGGGCTGCTTTCTTT
-,TRBJ2-6,TRBV7-9,-,CASSSGSGANVLTF,TGTGCCAGCAGCTCGGGCTCTGGGGCCAACGTCCTGACTTTC
once,TRBJ2-3,TRBV5-5,TRBD2,CASSYGLAGGSTDTQYF,TGTGCCAGCAGCTACGGACTAGCGGGGGGTAGCACAGATACGCAGTATTTT
-,TRBJ2-2,TRBV5-1,TRBD2,CASSLGLAGAGGTGELFF,TGCGCCAGCAGCCTGGGACTAGCGGGAGCCGGGGGAACCGGGGAGCTGTTTTTT
-,TRBJ1-2,TRBV19,-,CASSSRLHGYTF,TGTGCCAGTAGTTCCCGACTCCATGGCTACACCTTC
-,TRBJ2-1,TRBV5-6,TRBD2,CASSFRLAGGLINEQFF,TGTGCCAGCAGCTTTCGACTAGCGGGAGGGCTGATCAATGAGCAGTTCTTC
-,TRBJ1-5,TRBV12-5,-,CASGSNSWHWDSNQPQHF,TGTGCTAGTGGTTCCAACAGCTGGCATTGGGATAGCAATCAGCCCCAGCATTTT
once,TRBJ2-7,TRBV18,-,CASSPPGIYEQYF,TGTGCCAGCTCACCACCCGGCATCTACGAGCAGTACTTC
-,TRBJ1-6,TRBV7-9,-,CASSLGRDSTSNSPLHF,TGTGCCAGCAGCTTAGGCCGGGACTCAACTTCTAATTCACCCCTCCACTTT
-,TRBJ2-3,TRBV7-9,-,CASSLRQYTDTQYF,TGTGCCAGCAGCTTAAGGCAATACACAGATACGCAGTATTTT
large,TRBJ1-2,TRBV5-3,-,CARSPLVYPNYGYTF,TGTGCCAGAAGCCCTCTGGTTTATCCTAACTATGGCTACACCTTC
-,TRBJ1-2,TRBV6-1,TRBD1,CASSAGTGVANYGYTF,TGTGCCAGCAGTGCCGGGACAGGCGTAGCTAACTATGGCTACACCTTC
-,TRBJ1-1,TRBV2,-,CASSEQRRIEAFF,TGTGCCAGCAGTGAACAGAGACGGATAGAAGCTTTCTTT
-,TRBJ2-7,TRBV6-6,-,CASSPLMQGYEQYF,TGTGCCAGCAGTCCCCTGATGCAGGGTTACGAGCAGTACTTC
few,TRBJ2-2,TRBV7-9,TRBD2,CASSLGTSGTGELFF,TGTGCCAGCAGCTTAGGGACTAGCGGTACCGGGGAGCTGTTTTTT
-,TRBJ2-2,TRBV4-1,TRBD2,CASSQETSGRVTGELFF,TGCGCCAGCAGCCAAGAAACTAGCGGGAGAGTCACCGGGGAGCTGTTTTTT
hyperexpanded,TRBJ2-7,TRBV27,TRBD2,CASSLIAGGSYEQYF,TGTGCCAGCAGTTTAATAGCGGGGGGCTCCTACGAGCAGTACTTC
-,TRBJ2-7,TRBV5-1,TRBD1,CASSPGTDRYEQYF,TGCGCCAGCAGCCCCGGGACAGATAGGTACGAGCAGTACTTC